This passage covers 2 T cell receptor beta chains from one sample sequenced in a study of shared clonotypes between healthy human individuals. Sequenced by immunoSEQ multiplex PCR; TCRdb stores in-frame clones only, minus some. This sample has roughly 1,800,000 clones, with about 94% found just once. CD45RO-negative, CCR7-positively selected cells formed the naive CD8 fraction, excluding terminally differentiated effector memory CD45RA+ cells. What was sequenced was naive CD8+ T cells sorted from blood. These receptors came from a man aged 18 to 35 in good health.

The chain is built from TRBV4-2 and TRBJ1-4, with TRBD1 matching 9 bases. Losses at the gene ends were 0 bases for V and 8 bases for J; bases not matched to a gene: 13. The CDR3 covers 18 residues. In germline, CDR1 is LGHNA, CDR2 YNFKEQ. The CDR3: CASSQDPLEGQGVEKLFF. As DNA, the CDR3 is TGTGCCAGCAGCCAAGACCCACTCGAGGGACAGGGAGTAGAAAAACTGTTTTTT.

The chain employs TRBV4-1 and TRBJ2-7; D gene ambiguous. CDR3 length: 16 residues. Trimming cost V 3 bases and J 1 base, with 16 bases left between them. Germline V lookup: CDR1 MGHRA, CDR2 YSYEKL. CDR3 sequence reads: CASSHGFAALSYEQYF. CDR3 coding DNA: TGCGCCAGCAGCCACGGCTTCGCGGCTCTTTCCTACGAGCAGTACTTC.